This TCR beta chain emerged from a study of Ad26.COV2.S vaccination and SARS-CoV-2 variants. Study-wide results and limits: A substantial breadth of spike-specific CD8+ and CD4+ T cell responses after vaccination has been reported.

The method was immunoSEQ multiplex PCR; TCRdb's version includes in-frame clones alone and lacks a portion of them. The profile shows about 410,000 clones, approximately 92% of them singletons. For this clone: No antigen is known for it.

Treatment meaning: 19 received Ad26.COV2.S at low or high dose, single or two shots; five or six received placebo; per-sample allocation not given. Following the first vaccine or placebo injection, samples were taken on day 63. The CDR3 length is 17 residues. Germline assignment: CDR1 KGHDR and CDR2 SFDVKD. Losses at the gene ends were 6 bases for V and 0 bases for J; bases not matched to a gene: 10. The sequencing here drew on peripheral blood, taken in a trial of Ad26.COV2.S vaccine versus placebo. The source of this sequence is a person between 18 and 59 years old who received the Ad26.COV2.S COVID-19 vaccine or a placebo. The J gene is TRBJ2-5, the V gene TRBV24-1; 9 bases agree with TRBD2. CDR3 DNA sequence: TGTGCCACCAGTCCAAGAATAGCGGGAGTTCACCAAGAGACCCAGTACTTC. Translation: CATSPRIAGVHQETQYF.